These T cell receptor beta chains were read from a single sample in a study of T-cell reconstitution after alpha-beta-depleted transplantation in children. TCRdb called the PCR reads again in MiXCR, with one record for every CDR3 protein. This repertoire shows some 300,000 distinct CDR3 sequences, around 7.3% found once; its top ten account for approximately 9%. The source was peripheral blood, collected 360 days after TCRalphabeta/CD19-depleted stem cell transplant. These receptors all come from a female patient under 10 years old who had a stem cell transplant for Fanconi anemia, so the T cells may come from the graft donor. CDR3s include the opening cysteine and the closing phenylalanine or tryptophan.

V	J	CDR3
TRBV12-3/TRBV12-4	TRBJ1-6	CASRRQNNSPLHF
TRBV7-6	TRBJ1-3	CASSLTQGQQFSGNTIYF
TRBV20-1	TRBJ2-5	CSVSGGFEETQYF
TRBV20-1	TRBJ1-4	CSARQATNEKLFF
TRBV7-2	TRBJ2-2	CASSLVRLAGTGELFF
TRBV6-5	TRBJ1-2	CASSYSGTGEMSYGYTF
TRBV2	TRBJ2-6	CASMGTGSSGANVLTF
TRBV7-9	TRBJ2-5	CASSRPAKETQYF
TRBV20-1	TRBJ2-1	CSARKDTLQGRSYNEQFF
TRBV20-1	TRBJ2-5	CSGTGVGKETQYF
TRBV9	TRBJ2-5	CASSAAAQGGGQTQYF
TRBV6-2/TRBV6-3	TRBJ2-1	CASSYLHNEQFF
TRBV6-2/TRBV6-3	TRBJ2-7	CATRDNYEQYF
TRBV12-3/TRBV12-4	TRBJ1-1	CASSLGGPVTEAFF
TRBV5-1	TRBJ1-1	CASSLTGRYSGTEAFF
TRBV12-3/TRBV12-4	TRBJ1-4	CASSLEKLFF
TRBV19	TRBJ2-1	CASSIRGEQFF
TRBV24-1	TRBJ2-2	CATSRPTLNTGELFF
TRBV4-1	TRBJ1-5	CASSQDPDSNQPQHF
TRBV20-1	TRBJ2-1	CSASQGNSYNEQFF
TRBV18	TRBJ2-5	CASSEFVSRLAIKETQYF
TRBV15	TRBJ1-2	CATSRQGDGYTF
TRBV7-8	TRBJ1-2	CASSLDEGAVYGYTF
TRBV5-1	TRBJ2-6	CASSFRTVSGANVLTF
TRBV5-1	TRBJ2-7	CASSSELAGGPKEQYF